These 13 T cell receptor beta chains were sequenced from one sample in a study of shared clonotypes between healthy human individuals (dated by TCRdb to 2018 to 2020). Library construction relied on the immunoSEQ multiplex PCR assay. The table comes from immuneACCESS by way of TCRdb, which keeps in-frame sequences with V and J called. Part of the clones is missing from these tables; in studies checked, under half for an unresolved V gene and the rest for unknown reasons. The sample table shows about 710,000 clones, and 72% are seen once. About 1.8% of the sample is in the top ten clones. Sequencing was done on a sample of memory CD4+ T cells sorted from blood. Taken with the paper, the label for cell subset or site translates to: CD45RA-negative fraction. All receptors derive from a woman in her thirties in good health.

This chain connects TRBV5-5 to TRBJ2-1, with D unclear. Trimming cost V 4 bases and J 7 bases, with 21 bases left between them. CDR1 is SGHKS and CDR2 is YYEKEE in the germline V gene (reference sequence). The CDR3 has 16 amino acids. DNA for the CDR3: TGTGCCAGCAGCCACCTCGGGTTAGGTATTGGGAATGAGCAGTTCTTC. Protein sequence: CASSHLGLGIGNEQFF.

J is TRBJ2-7 and V is TRBV25-1; no reliable D call. V lost 4 bases and J lost 0, with 7 bases in between. CDR3 length equals 13 residues. In germline, CDR1 is MGHDK, CDR2 SYGVNS. The CDR3 sequence: CASSAGSSYEQYF. The DNA for the CDR3 is TGTGCCAGCAGTGCTGGAAGCTCCTACGAGCAGTACTTC.

The chain recombines TRBV29-1 with TRBJ2-2, with TRBD1 as a possible D gene (6 bases). V shed 7 bases and J shed 0 bases, with 12 bases lying between them. In germline, CDR1 is SQVTM, CDR2 ANQGSEA. There are 14 residues in the CDR3. CDR3 DNA sequence: TGCAGCGGGCTGGACAGCGCGAACACCGGGGAGCTGTTTTTT. It yields the protein CSGLDSANTGELFF.

The CDR3 DNA follows: TGTGCCAGCAGCTTACAATGGCTGTATACGGACGAGCAGTACTTC. Translation gives CASSLQWLYTDEQYF. The chain has TRBV11-2 and TRBJ2-7; D is unclear. The V and J ends lost 2 bases and 5 bases respectively, with 16 bases between them. Germline assignment: CDR1 SGHAT and CDR2 FQNNGV. The CDR3 is 15 amino acids.

DNA for the CDR3: TGTGCCAGCAGTTTTCGCCCCGTCCCAAAAGCAGGGGGCAATCAGCCCCAGCATTTT. Its protein is CASSFRPVPKAGGNQPQHF. This sequence joins TRBV27 and TRBJ1-5, with D possibly matching TRBD1 (6 bases). Germline-derived CDR1 and CDR2 are MNHEY and SMNVEV (reference sequence). V dropped 3 bases and J dropped 2 bases, with 23 bases sitting between them. This CDR3 contains 19 residues.

The sample holds a few counts of this clone. This chain links TRBV19 with TRBJ2-4, with 7 positions matching TRBD1. The junction had 13 bases not matched to a gene; V was cut back by 5 bases and J by 3 bases. Looked up from germline, CDR1 is LNHDA and CDR2 is SQIVND (reference sequence). The CDR3 contains 17 residues. This CDR3 reads CASSSNRGRSNKNIQYF. DNA for the CDR3: TGTGCCAGTAGTTCGAACAGGGGCCGGAGCAACAAAAACATTCAGTACTTC. The entire variable domain, with the rest obtained from reference TRBV19 and TRBJ2-4, is as follows: DGGITQSPKYLFRKEGQNVTLSCEQNLNHDAMYWYRQDPGQGLRLIYYSQIVNDFQKGDIAEGYSVSREKKESFPLTVTSAQKNPTAFYLCASSSNRGRSNKNIQYFGAGTRLSVL.

This chain links TRBV28 with TRBJ2-7; 8 positions match TRBD2. Germline CDR1 is MDHEN and CDR2 is SYDVKM. The CDR3 extends over 16 amino acids. V lost 4 bases to trimming and J lost 4 bases; unmatched junction nucleotides: 12. The CDR3 DNA follows: TGTGCCAGCAGTTCCCCCTCCGGGACTAGGGGATACGAGCAGTACTTC. As protein: CASSSPSGTRGYEQYF.

This clone was found once. The genes are TRBV7-3 and TRBJ2-7; a possible D gene is TRBD2 (6 bases). Germline V gives CDR1 SGHTA, CDR2 FQGTGA. V was pared by 3 bases and J by 7 bases, with 13 bases between. The CDR3 extends over 13 amino acids. The CDR3 loop is CASSFSPEGEQYF. The CDR3 DNA sequence: TGTGCCAGCAGCTTTTCTCCGGAGGGGGAGCAGTACTTC. Together with reference TRBV7-3 and TRBJ2-7, the CDR3 gives the full variable domain: GAGVSQTPSNKVTEKGKYVELRCDPISGHTALYWYRQSLGQGPEFLIYFQGTGAADDSGLPNDRFFAVRPEGSVSTLKIQRTERGDSAVYLCASSFSPEGEQYFGPGTRLTVT.

V and J are TRBV7-9 and TRBJ2-3; a weak D match, TRBD1 (6 bases). CDR1 and CDR2 from the germline V gene are SEHNR and FQNEAQ (reference sequence). This CDR3 contains 16 residues. V was clipped by 3 bases and J by 0 bases, with 13 bases between them. The CDR3 here is CASSLARQASTDTQYF. DNA for the CDR3: TGTGCCAGCAGCTTGGCGCGACAGGCTAGCACAGATACGCAGTATTTT.

Comments on this clone: Additional DNA sequences in this sample encode the identical CDR3. The chain links TRBV7-8 to TRBJ1-2; D might be TRBD1 (6 bases). Trimming pared 5 bases from V and 2 bases from J, leaving 9 bases between. The germline CDR1 and CDR2 sequences are SGHVS and FQNEAQ. CDR3 length equals 13 residues. The CDR3 loop is CASSRDRNYGYTF. Here the CDR3 DNA reads TGTGCCAGCAGCCGTGACAGGAACTATGGCTACACCTTC.

The gene calls are TRBV30 and TRBJ1-2; D remains ambiguous. Trimming took off 1 base at V and 3 bases at J, with 6 bases between the two ends. Germline CDR1 GTSNPN, CDR2 SVGIG (reference sequence). The CDR3 sequence is 12 residues long. CDR3 sequence (DNA): TGTGCCTGGAGTGACCGGCACTATGGCTACACCTTC. Translation: CAWSDRHYGYTF.

The chain combines TRBV5-6 with TRBJ2-5, with TRBD2 matching over 7 bases. Germline CDR1 is SGHDT and CDR2 is YYEEEE. The CDR3 length is 13 residues. Trimming cost V 4 bases and J 5 bases; bases outside gene matches: 5. The CDR3 region is CASSLGGGETQYF. The CDR3, as DNA: TGTGCCAGCAGCCTGGGGGGAGGGGAGACCCAGTACTTC.

J is TRBJ2-5 and V is TRBV6-1; no clear D gene. V dropped 6 bases and J dropped 2 bases, with 16 bases sitting between them. The CDR3 totals 15 residues. The germline V gene has CDR1 MNHNS and CDR2 SASEGT. The CDR3 reads CASSPSGRVQETQYF. CDR3 nucleotides: TGTGCCAGCAGCCCCTCGGGCAGAGTACAAGAGACCCAGTACTTC.